The T cell receptor (beta chain) under discussion was sequenced for a study of blood T cell repertoires in COVID-19. Study in general: Samples taken during acute and convalescent COVID-19 were collected in the United States, Italy and Spain. PBMCs, B-cell-depleted T cells, or T cells were the source of the cDNA or gDNA that made up the material.

CDR1 MGHDK and CDR2 SYGVNS come from the germline V gene. The V and J ends lost 6 bases and 0 bases respectively, with 17 bases between them. The CDR3 is made up of 16 amino acids. Source study methods: The authors estimated nucleated cell counts from reference gene primer amplification. Assay: immunoSEQ multiplex PCR; the TCRdb copy retains only in-frame clones and omits some. D and trimming were read from the DNA, whereas the V and J calls and clone size are those reported in that table. The sample shows around 260,000 clones, approximately 85% of them seen only once. This clone was detected once. This TCR derives from a human donor in a cohort sampled during active COVID-19. The sequenced sample was peripheral blood. The chain uses TRBV25-1 and TRBJ1-1; TRBD1 might be the D (6 bases). The CDR3 sequence: CASRPNDAGVNTEAFF. The CDR3 nucleotides read TGTGCCAGCAGACCGAACGACGCAGGGGTGAACACTGAAGCTTTCTTT.